These 5 T cell receptor beta chains share one sample of origin, sequenced in a study of blood T cell repertoires in COVID-19. Libraries were prepared by immunoSEQ multiplex PCR; TCRdb keeps only in-frame clonotypes and omits some of them. The table has 440,000 or so clones, 89% seen once; the top ten hold around 1.5%. The material sequenced was peripheral blood. The receptors were gathered from a woman in her 40s with COVID-19, enrolled during active disease.

This clone was recorded a few times. This chain links TRBV7-2 with TRBJ2-7; weak D call: TRBD1 (6 bases). The CDR3 is made up of 14 amino acids. Germline CDR1 reads SGHTA; CDR2 reads FQGNSA. With 3 bases removed from V and 2 bases from J, the gap between germline ends came to 11 bases. For the CDR3, the DNA is TGTGCCAGCAGCTTTGACAGGTTCGCCTACGAGCAGTACTTC. As protein: CASSFDRFAYEQYF.

The V call is TRBV6-5, the J call TRBJ1-1; D gene uncertain. CDR3 length equals 15 residues. Trimming shortened V by 0 bases and J by 1 base, and 9 bases separated the two germline ends. Looked up from germline, CDR1 is MNHEY and CDR2 is SVGAGI. CDR3 nucleotide sequence: TGTGCCAGCAGTTACTCTCGACTGAGGAACACTGAAGCTTTCTTT. Translation: CASSYSRLRNTEAFF.

The rearrangement joins TRBV19 to TRBJ2-7, with 11 bases fitting TRBD2. CDR3 length equals 17 residues. Trimming took 3 bases from V and 1 from J; bases not matched to a gene: 8. Germline loops: CDR1 LNHDA, CDR2 SQIVND (reference sequence). The chain's CDR3 is CASSIRTSGSTSYEQYF. The DNA for the CDR3 is TGTGCCAGTAGTATTAGGACTAGCGGGTCTACTTCCTACGAGCAGTACTTC.

V is TRBV7-3 and J is TRBJ2-2; perhaps TRBD2 as D (5 bases). The germline CDR1 and CDR2 sequences are SGHTA and FQGTGA. Trimming left V 5 bases short and J 7 bases short, with 17 bases between. This CDR3 has 15 residues. The CDR3 nucleotides read TGTGCCAGCAGCCTCGGGGTGAGCGGCGACGGGGAGCTGTTTTTT. The encoded protein is CASSLGVSGDGELFF.

V usage is TRBV7-8 and J usage is TRBJ2-7; unclear D gene. V lost 1 base and J 4 bases, leaving 14 bases between the germline ends. This CDR3 spans 15 amino acids. Germline loops: CDR1 SGHVS, CDR2 FQNEAQ. CDR3 in DNA: TGTGCCAGCAGCTTAGGGCAACAGACCGTATACGAGCAGTACTTC. As protein: CASSLGQQTVYEQYF.